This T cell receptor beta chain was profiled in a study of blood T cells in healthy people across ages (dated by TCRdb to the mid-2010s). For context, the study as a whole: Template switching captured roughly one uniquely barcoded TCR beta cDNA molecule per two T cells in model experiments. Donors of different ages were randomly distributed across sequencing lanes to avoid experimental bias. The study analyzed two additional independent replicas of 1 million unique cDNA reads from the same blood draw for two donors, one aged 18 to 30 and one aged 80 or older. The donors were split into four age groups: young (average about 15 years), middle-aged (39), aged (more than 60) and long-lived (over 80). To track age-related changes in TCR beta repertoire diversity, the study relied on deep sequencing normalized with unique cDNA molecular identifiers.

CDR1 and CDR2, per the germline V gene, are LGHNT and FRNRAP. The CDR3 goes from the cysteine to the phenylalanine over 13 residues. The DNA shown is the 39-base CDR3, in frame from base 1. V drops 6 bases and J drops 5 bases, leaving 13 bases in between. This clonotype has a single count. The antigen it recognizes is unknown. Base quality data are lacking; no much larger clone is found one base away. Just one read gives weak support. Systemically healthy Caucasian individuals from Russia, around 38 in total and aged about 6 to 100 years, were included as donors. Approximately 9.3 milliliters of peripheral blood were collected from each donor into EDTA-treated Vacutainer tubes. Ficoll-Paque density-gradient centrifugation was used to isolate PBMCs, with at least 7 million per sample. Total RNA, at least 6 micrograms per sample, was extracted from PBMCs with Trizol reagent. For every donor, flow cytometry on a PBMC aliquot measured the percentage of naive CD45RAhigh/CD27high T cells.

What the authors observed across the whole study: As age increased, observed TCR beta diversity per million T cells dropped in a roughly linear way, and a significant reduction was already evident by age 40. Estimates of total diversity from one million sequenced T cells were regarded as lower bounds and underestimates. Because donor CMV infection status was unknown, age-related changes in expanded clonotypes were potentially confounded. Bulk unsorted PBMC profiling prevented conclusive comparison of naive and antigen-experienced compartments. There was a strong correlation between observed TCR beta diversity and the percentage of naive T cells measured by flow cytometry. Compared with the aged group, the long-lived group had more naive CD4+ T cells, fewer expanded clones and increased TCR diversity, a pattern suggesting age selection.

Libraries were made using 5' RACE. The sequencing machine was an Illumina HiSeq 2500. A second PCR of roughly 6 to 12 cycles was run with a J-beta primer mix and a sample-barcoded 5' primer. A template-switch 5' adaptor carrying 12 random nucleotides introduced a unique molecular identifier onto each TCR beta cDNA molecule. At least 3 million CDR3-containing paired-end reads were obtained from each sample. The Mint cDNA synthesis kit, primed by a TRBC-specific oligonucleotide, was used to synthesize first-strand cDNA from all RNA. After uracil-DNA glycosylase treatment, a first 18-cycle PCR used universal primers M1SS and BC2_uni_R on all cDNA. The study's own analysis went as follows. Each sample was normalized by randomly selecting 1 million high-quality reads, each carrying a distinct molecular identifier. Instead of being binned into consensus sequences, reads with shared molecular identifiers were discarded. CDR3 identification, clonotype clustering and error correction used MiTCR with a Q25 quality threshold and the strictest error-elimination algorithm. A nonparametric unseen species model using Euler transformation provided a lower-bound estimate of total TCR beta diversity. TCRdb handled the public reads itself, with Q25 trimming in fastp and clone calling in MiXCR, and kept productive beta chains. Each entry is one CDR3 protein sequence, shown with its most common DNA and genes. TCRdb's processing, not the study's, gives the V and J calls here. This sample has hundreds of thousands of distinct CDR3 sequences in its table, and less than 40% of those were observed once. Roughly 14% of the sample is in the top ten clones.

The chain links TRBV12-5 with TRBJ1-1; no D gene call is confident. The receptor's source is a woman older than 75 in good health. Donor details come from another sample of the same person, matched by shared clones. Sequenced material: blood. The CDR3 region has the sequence CASGPFGRTEAFF. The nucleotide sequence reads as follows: TGTGCTAGTGGCCCGTTCGGGAGGACTGAAGCTTTCTTT.